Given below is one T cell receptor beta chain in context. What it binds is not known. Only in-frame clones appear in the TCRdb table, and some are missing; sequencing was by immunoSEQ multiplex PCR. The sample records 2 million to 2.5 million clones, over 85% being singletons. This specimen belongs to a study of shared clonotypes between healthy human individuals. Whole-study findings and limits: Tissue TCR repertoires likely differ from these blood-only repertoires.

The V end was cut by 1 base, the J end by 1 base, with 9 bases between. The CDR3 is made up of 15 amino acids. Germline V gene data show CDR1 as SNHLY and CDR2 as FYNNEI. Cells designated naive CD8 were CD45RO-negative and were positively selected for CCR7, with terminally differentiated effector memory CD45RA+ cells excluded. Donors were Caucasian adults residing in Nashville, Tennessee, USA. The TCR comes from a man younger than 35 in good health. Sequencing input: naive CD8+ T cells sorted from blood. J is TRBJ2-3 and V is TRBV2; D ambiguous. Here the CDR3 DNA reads TGTGCCAGCAGTGAAGGGAGTTTCGGCACAGATACGCAGTATTTT. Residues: CASSEGSFGTDTQYF. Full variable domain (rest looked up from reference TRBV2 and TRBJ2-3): EPEVTQTPSHQVTQMGQEVILRCVPISNHLYFYWYRQILGQKVEFLVSFYNNEISEKSEIFDDQFSVERPDGSNFTLKIRSTKLEDSAMYFCASSEGSFGTDTQYFGPGTRLTVL.